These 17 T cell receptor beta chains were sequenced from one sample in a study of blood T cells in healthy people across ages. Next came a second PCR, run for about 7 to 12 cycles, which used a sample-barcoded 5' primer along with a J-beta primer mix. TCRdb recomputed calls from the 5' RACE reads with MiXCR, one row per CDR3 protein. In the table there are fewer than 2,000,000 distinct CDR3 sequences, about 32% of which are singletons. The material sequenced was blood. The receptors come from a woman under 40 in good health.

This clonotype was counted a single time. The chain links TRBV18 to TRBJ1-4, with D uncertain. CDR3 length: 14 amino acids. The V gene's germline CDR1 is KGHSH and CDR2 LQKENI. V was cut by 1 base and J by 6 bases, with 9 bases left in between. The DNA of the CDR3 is TGTGCCAGCTCACCACGTATCTCCGATGAAAAACTGTTTTTT. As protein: CASSPRISDEKLFF.

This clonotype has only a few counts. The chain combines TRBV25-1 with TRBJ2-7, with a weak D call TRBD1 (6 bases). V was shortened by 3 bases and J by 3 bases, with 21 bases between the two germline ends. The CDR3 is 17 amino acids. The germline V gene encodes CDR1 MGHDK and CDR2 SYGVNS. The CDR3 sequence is CASSDSRRQAESYEQYF. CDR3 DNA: TGTGCCAGCAGTGATAGTAGACGACAGGCGGAAAGCTACGAGCAGTACTTC.

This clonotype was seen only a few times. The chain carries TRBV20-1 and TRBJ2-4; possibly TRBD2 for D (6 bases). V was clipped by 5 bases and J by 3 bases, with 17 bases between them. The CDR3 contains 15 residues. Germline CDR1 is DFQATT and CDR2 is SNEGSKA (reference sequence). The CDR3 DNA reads TGCAGTGCTGAACTGGGGGGAATGGACAAAAACATTCAGTACTTC. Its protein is CSAELGGMDKNIQYF.

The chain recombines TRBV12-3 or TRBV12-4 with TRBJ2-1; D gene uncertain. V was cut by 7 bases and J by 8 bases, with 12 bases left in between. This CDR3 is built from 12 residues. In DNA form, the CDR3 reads TGTGCCAGCATCCCCCTCTTCGATGAGCAGTTCTTC. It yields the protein CASIPLFDEQFF.

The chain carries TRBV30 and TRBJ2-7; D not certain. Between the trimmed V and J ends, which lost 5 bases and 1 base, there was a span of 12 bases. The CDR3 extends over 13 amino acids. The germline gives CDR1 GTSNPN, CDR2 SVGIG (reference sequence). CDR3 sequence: CAWELGRSYEQYF. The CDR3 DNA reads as TGTGCCTGGGAACTTGGACGGTCCTACGAGCAGTACTTC.

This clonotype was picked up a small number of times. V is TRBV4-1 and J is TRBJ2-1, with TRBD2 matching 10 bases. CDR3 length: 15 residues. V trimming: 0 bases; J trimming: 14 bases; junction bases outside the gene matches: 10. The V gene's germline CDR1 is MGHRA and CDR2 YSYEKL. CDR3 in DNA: TGCGCCAGCAGCCAAGAAGGACTAGCGGCAACAGGGGAGTTCTTC. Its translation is CASSQEGLAATGEFF.

The CDR3, as DNA: TGTGCCTGGGGACAGCAGAATGAGCAGTTCTTC. Its translation: CAWGQQNEQFF. This chain connects TRBV30 to TRBJ2-1, with D tentatively TRBD1 (6 bases). The V and J ends lost 5 bases and 7 bases respectively, with 9 bases between them. CDR1 is GTSNPN and CDR2 is SVGIG in the germline V gene (reference sequence). This CDR3 spans 11 amino acids. Variable domain in full (rest from reference TRBV30 and TRBJ2-1): SQTIHQWPATLVQPVGSPLSLECTVEGTSNPNLYWYRQAAGRGLQLLFYSVGIGQISSEVPQNLSASRPQDRQFILSSKKLLLSDSGFYLCAWGQQNEQFFGPGTRLTVL.

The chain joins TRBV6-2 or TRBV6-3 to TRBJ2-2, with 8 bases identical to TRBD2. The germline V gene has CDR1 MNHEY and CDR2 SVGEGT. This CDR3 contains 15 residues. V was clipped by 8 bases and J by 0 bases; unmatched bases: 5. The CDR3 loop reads CASRPGLANTGELFF. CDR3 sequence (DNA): TGTGCCAGCCGACCGGGACTAGCGAACACCGGGGAGCTGTTTTTT.

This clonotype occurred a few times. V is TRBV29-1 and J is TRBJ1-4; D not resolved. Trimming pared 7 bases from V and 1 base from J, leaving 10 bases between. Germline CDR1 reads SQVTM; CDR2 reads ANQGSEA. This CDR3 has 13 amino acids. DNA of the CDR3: TGCAGCGCATCGGTGGGAACTAATGAAAAACTGTTTTTT. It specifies CSASVGTNEKLFF.

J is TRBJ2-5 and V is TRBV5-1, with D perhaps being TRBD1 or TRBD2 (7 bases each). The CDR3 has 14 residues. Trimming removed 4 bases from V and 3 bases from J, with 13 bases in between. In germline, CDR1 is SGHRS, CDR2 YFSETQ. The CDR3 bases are TGCGCCAGCAGCCCCTCAGGGGGGGAAGAGACCCAGTACTTC. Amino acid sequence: CASSPSGGEETQYF.

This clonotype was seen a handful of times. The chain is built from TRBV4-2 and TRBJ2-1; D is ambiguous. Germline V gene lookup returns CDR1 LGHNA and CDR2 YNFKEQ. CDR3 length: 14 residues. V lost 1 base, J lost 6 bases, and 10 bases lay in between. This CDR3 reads CASSQGLGSNEQFF. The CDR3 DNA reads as TGTGCCAGCAGCCAAGGTCTAGGGTCCAATGAGCAGTTCTTC.

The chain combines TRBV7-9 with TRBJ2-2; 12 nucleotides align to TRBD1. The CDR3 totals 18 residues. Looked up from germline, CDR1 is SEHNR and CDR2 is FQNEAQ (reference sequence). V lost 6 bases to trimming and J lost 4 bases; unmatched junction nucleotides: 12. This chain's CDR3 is CASSSSIRDRGRTGELFF. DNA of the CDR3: TGTGCCAGCAGTTCTTCAATCCGGGACAGGGGGCGCACCGGGGAGCTGTTTTTT.

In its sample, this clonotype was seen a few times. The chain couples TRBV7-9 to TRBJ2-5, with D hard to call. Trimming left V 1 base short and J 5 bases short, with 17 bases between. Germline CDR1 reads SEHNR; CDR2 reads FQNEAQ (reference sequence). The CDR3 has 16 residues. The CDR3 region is CASSLGGDPRRETQYF. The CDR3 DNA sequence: TGTGCCAGCAGCTTAGGAGGAGACCCCCGCCGGGAGACCCAGTACTTC.

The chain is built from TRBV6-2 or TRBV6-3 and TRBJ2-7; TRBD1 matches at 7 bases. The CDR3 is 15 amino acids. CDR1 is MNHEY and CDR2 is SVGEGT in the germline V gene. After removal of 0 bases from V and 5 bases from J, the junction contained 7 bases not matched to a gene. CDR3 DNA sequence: TGTGCCAGCAGTTACTCGGCAGGGGGTAGCGACGAGCAGTACTTC. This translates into CASSYSAGGSDEQYF.

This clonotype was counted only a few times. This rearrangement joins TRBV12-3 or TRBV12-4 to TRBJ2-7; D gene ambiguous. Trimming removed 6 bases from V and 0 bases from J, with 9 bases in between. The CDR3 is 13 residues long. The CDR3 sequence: CASRVSASYEQYF. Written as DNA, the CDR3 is TGTGCCAGCAGAGTATCTGCCTCCTACGAGCAGTACTTC.

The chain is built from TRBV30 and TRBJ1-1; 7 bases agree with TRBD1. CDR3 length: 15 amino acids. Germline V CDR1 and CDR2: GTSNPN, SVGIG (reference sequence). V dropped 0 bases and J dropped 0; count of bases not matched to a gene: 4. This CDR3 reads CAWSVQGTVNTEAFF. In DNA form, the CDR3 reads TGTGCCTGGAGTGTACAGGGGACGGTGAACACTGAAGCTTTCTTT.

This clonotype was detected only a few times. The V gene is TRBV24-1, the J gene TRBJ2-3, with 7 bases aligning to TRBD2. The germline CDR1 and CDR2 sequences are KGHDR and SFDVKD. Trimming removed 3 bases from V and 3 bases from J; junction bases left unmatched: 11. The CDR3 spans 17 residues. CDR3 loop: CATSDTLGGRATDTQYF. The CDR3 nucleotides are TGTGCCACCAGTGATACCTTGGGCGGGAGAGCTACAGATACGCAGTATTTT.